The T cell receptor (beta chain) under discussion was sequenced for a study of T cells in Graves' hyperthyroidism and ophthalmopathy. Across the study: Peripheral blood was collected at initial diagnosis, before any treatment.

What was amplified from RNA transcripts were TCR beta CDR3 regions. When the TCR CDR3 underwent first-round RT-PCR, the HTBI primer set was used. MiXCR was run by TCRdb on the multiplex PCR reads, yielding one entry per CDR3 protein. The sample records some 510,000 distinct CDR3 sequences, less than 25% being singletons. V dropped 10 bases and J dropped 6 bases, with 18 bases sitting between them. Germline CDR1 LNHDA, CDR2 SQIVND (reference sequence). The CDR3 spans 13 residues. This clonotype was recorded many times. Sequenced material: blood. The rearrangement uses TRBV19 and TRBJ1-1; D is unclear. This sequence originates from a young man with Graves' hyperthyroidism. This chain's CDR3 is CATSAGEASEAFF. The CDR3, as DNA: TGTGCCACCTCAGCCGGCGAGGCATCTGAAGCTTTCTTT.